This T cell receptor (beta chain) originates from a study of control samples from healthy donors and cancer patients. Germline loops: CDR1 LGHDT, CDR2 YNNKEL (reference sequence). This CDR3 spans 22 amino acids. J was trimmed by 1 base and V by 4 bases; bases with no gene match: 23. Sequencing was performed with immunoSEQ multiplex PCR; in TCRdb, only in-frame clones are kept and a portion is missing. This sample has just under 75,000 clones; over 75% occur once, and the top ten carry about 4%. The TCR was taken from a woman in her fifties or sixties in good health. This rearrangement joins TRBV3-1 (or the pseudogene TRBV3-2) to TRBJ1-4, with 8 bases lining up with TRBD1. Sequences were obtained from blood. The CDR3 DNA reads TGTGCCAGCAGCCCCCACCGGGCGCCAGGGGGCGTCTCGGTCGGAACTAATGAAAAACTGTTTTTT. Its translation: CASSPHRAPGGVSVGTNEKLFF.